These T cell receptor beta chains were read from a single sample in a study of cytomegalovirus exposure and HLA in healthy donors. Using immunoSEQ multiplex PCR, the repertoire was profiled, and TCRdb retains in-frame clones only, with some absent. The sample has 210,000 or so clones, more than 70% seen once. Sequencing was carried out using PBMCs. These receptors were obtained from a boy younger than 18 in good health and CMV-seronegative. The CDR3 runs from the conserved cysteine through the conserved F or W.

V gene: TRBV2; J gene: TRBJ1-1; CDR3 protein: CASSVLRGKTEAFF
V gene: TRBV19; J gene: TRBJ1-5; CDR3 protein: CASTDGRGGSNQPQHF
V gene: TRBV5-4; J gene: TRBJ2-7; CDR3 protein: CASSNRGGRVDEQYF
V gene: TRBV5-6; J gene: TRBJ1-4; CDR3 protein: CASSQTGTNEKLFF
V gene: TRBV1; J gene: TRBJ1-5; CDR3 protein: CTSSQDKRWGRNQPQHF
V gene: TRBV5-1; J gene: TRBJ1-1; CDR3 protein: CASSLGAPRGTEAFF
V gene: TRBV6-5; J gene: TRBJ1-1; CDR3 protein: CASSLRQVPNTEAFF
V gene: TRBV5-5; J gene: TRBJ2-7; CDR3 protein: CASTLRAGFAYEQYF
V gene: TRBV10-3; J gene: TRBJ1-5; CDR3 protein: CATGTGRGQPQHF
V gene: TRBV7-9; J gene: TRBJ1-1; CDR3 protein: CSSSLGLLEAFF